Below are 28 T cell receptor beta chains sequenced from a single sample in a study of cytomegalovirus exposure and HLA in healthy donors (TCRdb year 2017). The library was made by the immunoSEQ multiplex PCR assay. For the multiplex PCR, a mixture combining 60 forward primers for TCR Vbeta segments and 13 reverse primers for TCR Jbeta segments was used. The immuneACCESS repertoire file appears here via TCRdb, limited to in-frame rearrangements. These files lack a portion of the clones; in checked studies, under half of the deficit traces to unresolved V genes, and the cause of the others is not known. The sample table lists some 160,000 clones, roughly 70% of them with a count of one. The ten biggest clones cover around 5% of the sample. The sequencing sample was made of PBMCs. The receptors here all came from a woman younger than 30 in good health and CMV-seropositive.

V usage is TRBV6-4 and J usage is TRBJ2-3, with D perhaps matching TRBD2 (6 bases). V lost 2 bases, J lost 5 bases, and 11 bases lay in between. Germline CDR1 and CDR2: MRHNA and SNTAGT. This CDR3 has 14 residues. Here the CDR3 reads CASSDGGERDTQYF. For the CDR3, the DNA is TGTGCCAGCAGTGACGGCGGGGAAAGAGATACGCAGTATTTT.

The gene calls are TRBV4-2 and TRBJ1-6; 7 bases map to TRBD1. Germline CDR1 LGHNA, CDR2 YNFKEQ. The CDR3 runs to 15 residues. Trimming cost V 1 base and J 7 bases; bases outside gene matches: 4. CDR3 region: CASSQAGTVNSPLHF. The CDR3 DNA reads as TGTGCCAGCAGCCAAGCCGGGACAGTGAATTCACCCCTCCACTTT.

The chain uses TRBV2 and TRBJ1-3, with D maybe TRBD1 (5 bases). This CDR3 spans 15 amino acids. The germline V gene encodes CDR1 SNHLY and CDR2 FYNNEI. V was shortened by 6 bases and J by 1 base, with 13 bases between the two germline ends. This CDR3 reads CASRAARGSGNTIYF. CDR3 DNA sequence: TGTGCCAGCAGAGCCGCCCGGGGGTCTGGAAACACCATATATTTT.

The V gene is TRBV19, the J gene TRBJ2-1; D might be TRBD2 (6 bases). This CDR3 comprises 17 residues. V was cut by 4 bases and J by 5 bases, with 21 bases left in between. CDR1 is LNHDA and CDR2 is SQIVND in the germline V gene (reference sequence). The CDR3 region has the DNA TGTGCCAGTAGTACCCGGGGGACCTTTAATCGGGACAATGAGCAGTTCTTC. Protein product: CASSTRGTFNRDNEQFF.

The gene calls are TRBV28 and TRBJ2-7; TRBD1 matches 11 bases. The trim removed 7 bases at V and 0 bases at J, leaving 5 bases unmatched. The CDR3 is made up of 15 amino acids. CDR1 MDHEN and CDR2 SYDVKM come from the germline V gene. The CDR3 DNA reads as TGTGCCAGCACGGACAGGGGGCAGGGCTCCTACGAGCAGTACTTC. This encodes CASTDRGQGSYEQYF.

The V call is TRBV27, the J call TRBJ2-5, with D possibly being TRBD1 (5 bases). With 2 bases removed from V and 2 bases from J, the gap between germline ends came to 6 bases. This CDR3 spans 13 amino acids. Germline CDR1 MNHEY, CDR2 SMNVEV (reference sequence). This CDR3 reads CASSLPGQETQYF. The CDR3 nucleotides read TGTGCCAGCAGTTTACCAGGGCAAGAGACCCAGTACTTC.

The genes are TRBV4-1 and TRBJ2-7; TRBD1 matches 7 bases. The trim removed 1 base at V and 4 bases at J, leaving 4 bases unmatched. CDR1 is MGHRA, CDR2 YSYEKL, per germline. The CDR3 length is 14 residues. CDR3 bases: TGCGCCAGCAGCCAAGCCACAGGGGCGTACGAGCAGTACTTC. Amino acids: CASSQATGAYEQYF.

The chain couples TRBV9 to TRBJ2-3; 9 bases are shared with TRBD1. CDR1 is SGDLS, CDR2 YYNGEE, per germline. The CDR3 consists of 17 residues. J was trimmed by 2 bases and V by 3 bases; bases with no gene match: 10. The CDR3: CASSARQGGPNTDTQYF. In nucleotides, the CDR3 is TGTGCCAGCAGCGCTCGACAGGGGGGGCCCAACACAGATACGCAGTATTTT.

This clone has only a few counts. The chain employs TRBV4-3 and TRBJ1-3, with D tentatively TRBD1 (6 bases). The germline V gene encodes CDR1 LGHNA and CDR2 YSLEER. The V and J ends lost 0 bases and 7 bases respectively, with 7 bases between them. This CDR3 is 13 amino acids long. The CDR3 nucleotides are TGCGCCAGCAGCCAAGATCAGGGGAACACCATATATTTT. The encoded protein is CASSQDQGNTIYF.

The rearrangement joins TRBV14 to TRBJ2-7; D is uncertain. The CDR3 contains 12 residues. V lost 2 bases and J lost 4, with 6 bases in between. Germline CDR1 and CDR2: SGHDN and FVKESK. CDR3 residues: CASSQKSYEQYF. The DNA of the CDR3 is TGTGCCAGCAGCCAAAAGAGTTACGAGCAGTACTTC. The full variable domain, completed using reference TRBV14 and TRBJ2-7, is EAGVTQFPSHSVIEKGQTVTLRCDPISGHDNLYWYRRVMGKEIKFLLHFVKESKQDESGMPNNRFLAERTGGTYSTLKVQPAELEDSGVYFCASSQKSYEQYFGPGTRLTVT.

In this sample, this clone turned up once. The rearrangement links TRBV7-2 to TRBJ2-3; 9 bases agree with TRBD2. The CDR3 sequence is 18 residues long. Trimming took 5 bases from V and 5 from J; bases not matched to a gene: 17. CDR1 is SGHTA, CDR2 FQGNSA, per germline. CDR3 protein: CASSRLGGGASVGDTQYF. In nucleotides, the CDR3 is TGTGCCAGCAGCCGCTTGGGCGGGGGGGCCAGTGTAGGAGATACGCAGTATTTT. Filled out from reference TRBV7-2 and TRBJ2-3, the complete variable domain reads GAGVSQSPSNKVTEKGKDVELRCDPISGHTALYWYRQSLGQGLEFLIYFQGNSAPDKSGLPSDRFSAERTGGSVSTLTIQRTQQEDSAVYLCASSRLGGGASVGDTQYFGPGTRLTVL.

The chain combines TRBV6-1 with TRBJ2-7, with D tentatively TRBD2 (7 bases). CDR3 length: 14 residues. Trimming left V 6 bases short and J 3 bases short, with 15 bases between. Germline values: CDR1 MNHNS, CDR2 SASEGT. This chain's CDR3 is CASSLQGGSYEQYF. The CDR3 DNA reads TGTGCCAGCAGCCTACAGGGAGGGAGCTACGAGCAGTACTTC.

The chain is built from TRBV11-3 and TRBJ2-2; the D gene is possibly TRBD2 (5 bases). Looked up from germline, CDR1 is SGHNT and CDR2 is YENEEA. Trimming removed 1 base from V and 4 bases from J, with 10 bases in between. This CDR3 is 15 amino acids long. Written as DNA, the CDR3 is TGTGCCAGCAGCTTAGCACGGGCGGGCACCGGGGAGCTGTTTTTT. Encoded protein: CASSLARAGTGELFF. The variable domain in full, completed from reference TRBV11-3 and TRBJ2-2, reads EAGVVQSPRYKIIEKKQPVAFWCNPISGHNTLYWYLQNLGQGPELLIRYENEEAVDDSQLPKDRFSAERLKGVDSTLKIQPAELGDSAVYLCASSLARAGTGELFFGEGSRLTVL.

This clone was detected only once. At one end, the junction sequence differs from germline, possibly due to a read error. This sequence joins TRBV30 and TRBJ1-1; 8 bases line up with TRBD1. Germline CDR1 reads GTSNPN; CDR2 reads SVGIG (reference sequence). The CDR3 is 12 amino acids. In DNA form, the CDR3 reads TGTAAGGTGGGGACAGGCGATCTGGTGGCTTCCTTT. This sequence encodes CKVGTGDLVASF.

DNA for the CDR3: TGTGCCAGCAGCTCGCAGGGCCAGATCTACGAGCAGTACTTC. Amino acid sequence: CASSSQGQIYEQYF. The gene calls are TRBV7-2 and TRBJ2-7, with D possibly TRBD1 on 5 matching bases. Per the germline V gene, CDR1 is SGHTA and CDR2 is FQGNSA. This CDR3 region has 14 residues. The germline V and J ends were trimmed by 4 bases and 3 bases, with 13 bases remaining between them.

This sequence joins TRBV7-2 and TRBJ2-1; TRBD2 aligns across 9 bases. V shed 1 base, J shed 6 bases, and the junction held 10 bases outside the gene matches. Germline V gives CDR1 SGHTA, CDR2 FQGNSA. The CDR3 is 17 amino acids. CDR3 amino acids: CASSLERGRGGLNEQFF. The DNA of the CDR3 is TGTGCCAGCAGCTTAGAGAGGGGGCGGGGGGGCCTCAATGAGCAGTTCTTC.

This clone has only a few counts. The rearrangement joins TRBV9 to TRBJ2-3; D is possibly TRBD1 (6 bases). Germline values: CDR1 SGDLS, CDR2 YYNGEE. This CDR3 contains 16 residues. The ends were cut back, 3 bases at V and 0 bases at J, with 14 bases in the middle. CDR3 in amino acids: CASSGQGSGSTDTQYF. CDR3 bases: TGTGCCAGCAGCGGTCAGGGGAGCGGCAGCACAGATACGCAGTATTTT.

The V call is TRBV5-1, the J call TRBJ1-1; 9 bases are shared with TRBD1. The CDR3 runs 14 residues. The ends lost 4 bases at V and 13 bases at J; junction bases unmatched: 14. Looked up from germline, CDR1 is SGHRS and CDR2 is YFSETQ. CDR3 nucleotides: TGCGCCAGCAGCCCAAATTCCGGGACAGGGTTTGGTTTCTTT. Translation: CASSPNSGTGFGFF.

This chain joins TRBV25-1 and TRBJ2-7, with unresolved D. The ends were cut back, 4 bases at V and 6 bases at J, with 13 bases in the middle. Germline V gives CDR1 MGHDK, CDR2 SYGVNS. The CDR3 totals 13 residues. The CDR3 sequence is CASSVNVHSEQYF. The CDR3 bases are TGTGCCAGCAGTGTTAATGTGCACTCCGAGCAGTACTTC.

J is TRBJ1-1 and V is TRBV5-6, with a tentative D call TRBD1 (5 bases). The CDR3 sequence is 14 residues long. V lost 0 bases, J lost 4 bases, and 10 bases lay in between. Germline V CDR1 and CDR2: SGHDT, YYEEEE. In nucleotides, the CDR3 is TGTGCCAGCAGCTTGGGGGGCGCTGGCACTGAAGCTTTCTTT. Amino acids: CASSLGGAGTEAFF.

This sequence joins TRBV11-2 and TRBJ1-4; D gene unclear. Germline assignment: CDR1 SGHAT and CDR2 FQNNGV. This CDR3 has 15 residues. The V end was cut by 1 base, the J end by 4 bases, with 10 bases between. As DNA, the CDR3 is TGTGCCAGCAGCTTAGTCGGGAGCCTTAATGAAAAACTGTTTTTT. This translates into CASSLVGSLNEKLFF.

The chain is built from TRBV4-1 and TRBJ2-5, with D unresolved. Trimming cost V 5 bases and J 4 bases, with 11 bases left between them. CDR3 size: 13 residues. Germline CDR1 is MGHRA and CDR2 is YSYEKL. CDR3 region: CASSIARRETQYF. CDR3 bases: TGCGCCAGCAGCATCGCTAGACGAGAGACCCAGTACTTC.

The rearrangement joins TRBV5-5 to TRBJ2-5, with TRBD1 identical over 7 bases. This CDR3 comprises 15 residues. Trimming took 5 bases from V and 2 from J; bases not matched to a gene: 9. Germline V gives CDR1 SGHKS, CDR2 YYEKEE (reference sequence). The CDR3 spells CASSSLTGRQETQYF. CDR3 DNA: TGTGCCAGCAGTTCCCTGACAGGGAGACAAGAGACCCAGTACTTC.

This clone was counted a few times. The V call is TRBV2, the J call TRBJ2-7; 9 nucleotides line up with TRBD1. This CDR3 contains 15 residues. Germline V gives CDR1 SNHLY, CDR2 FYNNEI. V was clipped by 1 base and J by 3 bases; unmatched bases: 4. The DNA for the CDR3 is TGTGCCAGCAGTGAAGTGAGGACAGGGGTCTACGAGCAGTACTTC. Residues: CASSEVRTGVYEQYF.

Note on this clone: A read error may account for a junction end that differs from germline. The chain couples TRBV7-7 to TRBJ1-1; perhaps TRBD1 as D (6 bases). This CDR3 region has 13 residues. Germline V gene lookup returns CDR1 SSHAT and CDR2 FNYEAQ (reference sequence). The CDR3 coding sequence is TGTGCTAGCAGCAAGGGGACATCAAGCCAAGCTTTCTTT. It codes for CASSKGTSSQAFF.

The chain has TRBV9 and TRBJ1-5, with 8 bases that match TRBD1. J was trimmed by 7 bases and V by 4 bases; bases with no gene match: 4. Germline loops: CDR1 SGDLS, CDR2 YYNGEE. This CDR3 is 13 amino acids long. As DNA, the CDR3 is TGTGCCAGCAGCAAACCAGGGGGCCAGCCCCAGCATTTT. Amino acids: CASSKPGGQPQHF.

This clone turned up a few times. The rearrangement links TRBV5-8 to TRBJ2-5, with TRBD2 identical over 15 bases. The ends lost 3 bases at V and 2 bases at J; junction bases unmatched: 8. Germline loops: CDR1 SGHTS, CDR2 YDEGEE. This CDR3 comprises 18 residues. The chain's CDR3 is CASSYTVGTSGGQETQYF. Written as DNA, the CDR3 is TGTGCCAGCAGCTATACCGTCGGGACTAGCGGGGGGCAAGAGACCCAGTACTTC.

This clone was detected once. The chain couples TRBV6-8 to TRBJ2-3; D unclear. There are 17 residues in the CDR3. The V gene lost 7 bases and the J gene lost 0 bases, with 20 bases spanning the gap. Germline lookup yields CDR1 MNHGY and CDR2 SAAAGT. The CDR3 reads CASIPTPTMTSTDTQYF. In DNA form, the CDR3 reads TGTGCCAGCATCCCGACCCCCACAATGACTAGCACAGATACGCAGTATTTT.